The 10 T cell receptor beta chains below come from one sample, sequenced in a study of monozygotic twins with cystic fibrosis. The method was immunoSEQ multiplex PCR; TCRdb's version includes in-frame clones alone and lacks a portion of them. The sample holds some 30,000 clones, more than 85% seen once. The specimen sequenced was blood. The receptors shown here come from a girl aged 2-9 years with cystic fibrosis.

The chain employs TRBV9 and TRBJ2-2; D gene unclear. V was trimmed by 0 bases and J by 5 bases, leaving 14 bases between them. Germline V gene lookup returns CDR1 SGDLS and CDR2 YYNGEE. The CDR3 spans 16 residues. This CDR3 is CASSVGNRINTGELFF. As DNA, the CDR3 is TGTGCCAGCAGCGTAGGAAATAGGATAAATACCGGGGAGCTGTTTTTT.

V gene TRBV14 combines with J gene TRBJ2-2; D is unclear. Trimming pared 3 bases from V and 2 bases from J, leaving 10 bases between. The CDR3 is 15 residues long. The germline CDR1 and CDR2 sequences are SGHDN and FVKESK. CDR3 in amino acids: CASSHLTANTGELFF. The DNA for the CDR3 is TGTGCCAGCAGCCATCTCACAGCAAACACCGGGGAGCTGTTTTTT.

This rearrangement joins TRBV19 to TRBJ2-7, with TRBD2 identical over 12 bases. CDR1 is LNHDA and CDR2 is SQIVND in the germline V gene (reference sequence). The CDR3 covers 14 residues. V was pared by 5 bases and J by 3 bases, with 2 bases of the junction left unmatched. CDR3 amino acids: CASSLLAGGYEQYF. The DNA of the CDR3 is TGTGCCAGTAGTCTACTAGCGGGGGGCTACGAGCAGTACTTC. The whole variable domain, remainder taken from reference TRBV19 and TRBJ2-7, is DGGITQSPKYLFRKEGQNVTLSCEQNLNHDAMYWYRQDPGQGLRLIYYSQIVNDFQKGDIAEGYSVSREKKESFPLTVTSAQKNPTAFYLCASSLLAGGYEQYFGPGTRLTVT.

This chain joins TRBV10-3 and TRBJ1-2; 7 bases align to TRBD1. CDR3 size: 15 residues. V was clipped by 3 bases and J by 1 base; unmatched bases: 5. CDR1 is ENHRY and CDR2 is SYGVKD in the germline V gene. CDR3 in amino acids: CAISESGQINYGYTF. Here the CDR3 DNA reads TGTGCCATCAGTGAATCGGGACAGATTAACTATGGCTACACCTTC.

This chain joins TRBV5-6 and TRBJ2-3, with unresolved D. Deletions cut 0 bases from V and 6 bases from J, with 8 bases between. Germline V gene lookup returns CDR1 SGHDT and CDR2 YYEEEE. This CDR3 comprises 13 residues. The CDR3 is CASSLVTADTQYF. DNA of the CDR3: TGTGCCAGCAGCTTGGTAACAGCTGATACGCAGTATTTT.

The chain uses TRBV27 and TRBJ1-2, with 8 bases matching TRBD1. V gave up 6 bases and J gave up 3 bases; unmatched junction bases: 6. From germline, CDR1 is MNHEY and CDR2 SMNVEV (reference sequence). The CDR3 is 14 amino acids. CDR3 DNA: TGTGCCAGCAGCCCCGGACAGGGCTACTATGGCTACACCTTC. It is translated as CASSPGQGYYGYTF.

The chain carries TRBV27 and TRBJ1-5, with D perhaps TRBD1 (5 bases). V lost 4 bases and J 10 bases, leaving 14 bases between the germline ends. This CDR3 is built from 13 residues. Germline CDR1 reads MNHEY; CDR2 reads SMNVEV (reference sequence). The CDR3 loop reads CASSSQGVGPQHF. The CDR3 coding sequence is TGTGCCAGCAGTTCCCAGGGAGTGGGTCCCCAGCATTTT.

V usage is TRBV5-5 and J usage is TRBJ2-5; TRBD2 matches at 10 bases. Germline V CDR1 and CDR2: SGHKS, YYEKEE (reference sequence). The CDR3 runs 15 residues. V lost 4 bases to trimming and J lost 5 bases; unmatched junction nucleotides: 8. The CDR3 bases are TGTGCCAGCAGCAAAGGGACTAGCGCATGGGAGACCCAGTACTTC. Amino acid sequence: CASSKGTSAWETQYF.

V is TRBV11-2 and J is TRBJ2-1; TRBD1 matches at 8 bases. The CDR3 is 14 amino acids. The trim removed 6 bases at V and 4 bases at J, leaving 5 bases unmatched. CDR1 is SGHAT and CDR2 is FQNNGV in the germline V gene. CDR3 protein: CASRGTGKYNEQFF. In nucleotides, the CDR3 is TGTGCCAGCAGAGGGACAGGCAAATACAATGAGCAGTTCTTC. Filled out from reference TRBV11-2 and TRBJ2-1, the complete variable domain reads EAGVAQSPRYKIIEKRQSVAFWCNPISGHATLYWYQQILGQGPKLLIQFQNNGVVDDSQLPKDRFSAERLKGVDSTLKIQPAKLEDSAVYLCASRGTGKYNEQFFGPGTRLTVL.

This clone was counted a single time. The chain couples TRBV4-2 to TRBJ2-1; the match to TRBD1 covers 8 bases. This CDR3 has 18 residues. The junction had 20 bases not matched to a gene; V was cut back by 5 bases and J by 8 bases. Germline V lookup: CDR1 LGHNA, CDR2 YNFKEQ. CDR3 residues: CASSTHGAGGYRVDEQFF. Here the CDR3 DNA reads TGTGCCAGCAGCACACACGGCGCAGGGGGCTATCGTGTGGATGAGCAGTTCTTC.